This TCR beta chain was obtained from a study of early stage breast cancer tumors. About the research overall: Most invasive tumors, about 75% of the 16, were ER+/PR+/HER2-. The ER+/PR+/HER2- tumors included 7 to 9 ductal and four lobular carcinomas.

Assay: immunoSEQ multiplex PCR; the TCRdb copy retains only in-frame clones and omits some. In the table there are 35,000 to 45,000 clones, 70% to 80% of which are singletons. The material sequenced was blood. This TCR derives from a person aged 55-75 years with breast cancer.

The CDR3, as DNA: TGTGCCAGCAGTGACCGCTCGACGGGGAAGGGGGCTTTCTTT. It yields the protein CASSDRSTGKGAFF. The V call is TRBV6-4, the J call TRBJ1-1; possibly TRBD1 for D (5 bases). Germline loops: CDR1 MRHNA, CDR2 SNTAGT. CDR3 length equals 14 residues. Trimming shortened V by 2 bases and J by 11 bases, and 18 bases separated the two germline ends.